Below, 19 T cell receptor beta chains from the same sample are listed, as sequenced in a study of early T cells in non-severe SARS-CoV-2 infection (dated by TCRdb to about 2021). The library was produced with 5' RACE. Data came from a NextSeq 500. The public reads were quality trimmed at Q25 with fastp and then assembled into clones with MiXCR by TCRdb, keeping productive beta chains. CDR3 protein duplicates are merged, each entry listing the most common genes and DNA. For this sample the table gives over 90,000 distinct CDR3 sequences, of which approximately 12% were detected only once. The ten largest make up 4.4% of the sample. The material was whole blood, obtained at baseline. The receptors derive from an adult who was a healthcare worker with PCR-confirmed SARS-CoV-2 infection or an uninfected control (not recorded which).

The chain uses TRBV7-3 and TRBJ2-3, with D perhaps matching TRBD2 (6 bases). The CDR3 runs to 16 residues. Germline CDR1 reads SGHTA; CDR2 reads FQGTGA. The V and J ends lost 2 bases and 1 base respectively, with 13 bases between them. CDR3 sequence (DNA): TGTGCCAGCAGCTTATTGGGTAGCGGACGCACAGATACGCAGTATTTT. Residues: CASSLLGSGRTDTQYF.

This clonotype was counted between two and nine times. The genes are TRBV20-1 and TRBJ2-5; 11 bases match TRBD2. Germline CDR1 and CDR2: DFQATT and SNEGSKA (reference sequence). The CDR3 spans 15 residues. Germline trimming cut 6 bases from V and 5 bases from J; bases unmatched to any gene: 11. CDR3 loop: CSAKYLAGGPETQYF. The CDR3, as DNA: TGCAGTGCGAAATACTTAGCGGGGGGGCCCGAGACCCAGTACTTC.

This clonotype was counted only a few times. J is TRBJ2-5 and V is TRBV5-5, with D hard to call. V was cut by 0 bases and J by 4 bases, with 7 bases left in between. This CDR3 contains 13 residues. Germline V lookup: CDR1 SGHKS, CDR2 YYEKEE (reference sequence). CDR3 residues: CASSLVGLETQYF. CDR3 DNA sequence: TGTGCCAGCAGCTTGGTGGGCCTAGAGACCCAGTACTTC.

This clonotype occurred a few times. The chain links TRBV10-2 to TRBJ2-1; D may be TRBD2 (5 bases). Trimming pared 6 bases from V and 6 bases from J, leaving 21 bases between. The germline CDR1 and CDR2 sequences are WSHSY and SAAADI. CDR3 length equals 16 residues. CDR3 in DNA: TGCGCCAGCAGGTCCCAGGACTCTCTACGGGGCAATGAGCAGTTCTTC. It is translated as CASRSQDSLRGNEQFF.

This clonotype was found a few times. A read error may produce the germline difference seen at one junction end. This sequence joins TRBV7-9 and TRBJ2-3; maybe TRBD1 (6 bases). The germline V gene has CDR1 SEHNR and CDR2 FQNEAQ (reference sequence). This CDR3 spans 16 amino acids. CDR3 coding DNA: TGTGCCAGCAGCTTAACCGGGACACCGAGCACAGATACGCAATATTTT. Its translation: CASSLTGTPSTDTQYF. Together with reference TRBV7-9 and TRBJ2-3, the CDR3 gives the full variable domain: DTGVSQNPRHKITKRGQNVTFRCDPISEHNRLYWYRQTLGQGPEFLTYFQNEAQLEKSRLLSDRFSAERPKGSFSTLEIQRTEQGDSAMYLCASSLTGTPSTDTQYFGPGTRLTVL.

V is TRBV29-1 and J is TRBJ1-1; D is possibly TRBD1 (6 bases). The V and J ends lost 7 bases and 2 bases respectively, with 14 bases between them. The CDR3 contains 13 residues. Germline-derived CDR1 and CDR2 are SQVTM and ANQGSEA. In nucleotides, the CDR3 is TGCAGCGCTCGGACCGGGACAAACACTGAAGCTTTCTTT. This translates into CSARTGTNTEAFF.

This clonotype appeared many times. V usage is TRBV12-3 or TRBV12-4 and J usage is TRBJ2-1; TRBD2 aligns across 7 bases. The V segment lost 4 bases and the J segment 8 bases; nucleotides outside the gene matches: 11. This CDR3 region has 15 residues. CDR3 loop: CASSSRLAVFDEQFF. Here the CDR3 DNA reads TGTGCCAGCAGTTCCAGGCTAGCGGTGTTTGATGAGCAGTTCTTC.

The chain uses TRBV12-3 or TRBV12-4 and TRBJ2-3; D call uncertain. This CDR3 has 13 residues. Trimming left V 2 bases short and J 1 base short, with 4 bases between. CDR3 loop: CASSLSGTDTQYF. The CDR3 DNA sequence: TGTGCCAGCAGTTTAAGCGGCACAGATACGCAGTATTTT.

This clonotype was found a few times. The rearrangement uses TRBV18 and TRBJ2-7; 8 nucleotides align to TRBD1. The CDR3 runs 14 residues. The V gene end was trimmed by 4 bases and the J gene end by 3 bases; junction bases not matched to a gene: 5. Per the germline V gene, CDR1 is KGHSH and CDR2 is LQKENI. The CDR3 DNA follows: TGTGCCAGCTCACAGGGACAGGCCTACTACGAGCAGTACTTC. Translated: CASSQGQAYYEQYF.

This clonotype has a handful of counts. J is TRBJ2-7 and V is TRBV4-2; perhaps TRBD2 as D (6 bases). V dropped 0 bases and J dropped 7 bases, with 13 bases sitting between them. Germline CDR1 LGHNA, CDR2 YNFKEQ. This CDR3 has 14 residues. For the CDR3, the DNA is TGTGCCAGCAGCCAAGATGTGGTGGCGGGGGAGCAGTACTTC. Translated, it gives CASSQDVVAGEQYF.

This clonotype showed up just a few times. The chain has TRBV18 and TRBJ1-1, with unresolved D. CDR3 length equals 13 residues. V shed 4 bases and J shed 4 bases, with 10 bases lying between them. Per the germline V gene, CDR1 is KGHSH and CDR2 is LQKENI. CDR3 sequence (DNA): TGTGCCAGCTCACGCGAAGGAGCCACTGAAGCTTTCTTT. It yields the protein CASSREGATEAFF. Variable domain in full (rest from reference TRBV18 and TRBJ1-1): NAGVMQNPRHLVRRRGQEARLRCSPMKGHSHVYWYRQLPEEGLKFMVYLQKENIIDESGMPKERFSAEFPKEGPSILRIQQVVRGDSAAYFCASSREGATEAFFGQGTRLTVV.

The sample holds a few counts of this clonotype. The CDR3 region is CASRRDTMNTEAFF. In DNA, the CDR3 is TGTGCCAGCAGAAGGGACACAATGAACACTGAAGCTTTCTTT. The chain links TRBV2 to TRBJ1-1; D possibly corresponds to TRBD1 (6 bases). Deletions cut 6 bases from V and 0 bases from J, with 11 bases between. This CDR3 has 14 amino acids. Looked up from germline, CDR1 is SNHLY and CDR2 is FYNNEI.

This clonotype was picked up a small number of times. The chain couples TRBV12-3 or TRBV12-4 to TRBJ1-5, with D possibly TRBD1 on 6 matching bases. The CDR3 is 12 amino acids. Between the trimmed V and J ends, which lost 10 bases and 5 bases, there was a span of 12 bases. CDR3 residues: CAIGQSHQPQHF. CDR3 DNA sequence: TGTGCCATCGGACAGTCGCATCAGCCCCAGCATTTT.

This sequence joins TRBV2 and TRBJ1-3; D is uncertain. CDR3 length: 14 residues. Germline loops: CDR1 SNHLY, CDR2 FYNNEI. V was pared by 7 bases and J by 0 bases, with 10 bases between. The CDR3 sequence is CASNSRSSGNTIYF. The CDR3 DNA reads TGTGCCAGCAACTCCCGGAGCTCTGGAAACACCATATATTTT.

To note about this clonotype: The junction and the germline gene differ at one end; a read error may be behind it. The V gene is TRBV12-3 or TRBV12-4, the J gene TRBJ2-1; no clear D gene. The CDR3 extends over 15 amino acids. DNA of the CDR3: TGTGCCAGCACCCTCAGACACCACTCCTACTATGAGCAGTTCTTC. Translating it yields CASTLRHHSYYEQFF.

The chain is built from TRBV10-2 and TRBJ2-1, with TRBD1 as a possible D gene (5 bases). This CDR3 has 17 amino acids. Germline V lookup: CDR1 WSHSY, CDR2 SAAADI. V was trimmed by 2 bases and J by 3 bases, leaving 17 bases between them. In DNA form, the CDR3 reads TGCGCCAGCAGTGAGCCCCCCAGGGATTTGGGCTACAATGAGCAGTTCTTC. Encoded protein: CASSEPPRDLGYNEQFF.

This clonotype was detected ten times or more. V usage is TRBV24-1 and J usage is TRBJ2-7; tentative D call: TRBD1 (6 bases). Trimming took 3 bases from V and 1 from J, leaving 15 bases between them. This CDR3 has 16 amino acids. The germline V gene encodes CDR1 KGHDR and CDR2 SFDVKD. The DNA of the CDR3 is TGTGCCACCAGTGATCAGACAGGCGAGGGGTCCTACGAGCAGTACTTC. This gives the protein CATSDQTGEGSYEQYF.

CDR3 bases: TGTGCCAGCAGCCAAACAGGAGAAGGCTACACCTTC. It is translated as CASSQTGEGYTF. This chain links TRBV14 with TRBJ1-2; a weak D match, TRBD1 (5 bases). The CDR3 spans 12 residues. Trimming took off 2 bases at V and 8 bases at J, with 9 bases between the two ends. Germline CDR1 is SGHDN and CDR2 is FVKESK.

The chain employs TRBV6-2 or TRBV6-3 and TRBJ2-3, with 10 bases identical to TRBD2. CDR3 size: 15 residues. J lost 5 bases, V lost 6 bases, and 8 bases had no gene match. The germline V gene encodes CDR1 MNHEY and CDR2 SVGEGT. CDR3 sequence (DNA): TGTGCCAGCAGGGGACAACTAGCGGGGAGAGATACGCAGTATTTT. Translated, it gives CASRGQLAGRDTQYF.